The next 20 T cell receptor beta chains were all read from a single sample in a study of T-cell reconstitution after alpha-beta-depleted transplantation in children. Using unique molecular identifiers, the investigators prepared the TCRbeta library. TCRdb re-analysed the PCR reads in MiXCR, keeping a single row per CDR3 protein. The table has some 460,000 distinct CDR3 sequences, 16% seen once; the top ten hold 29%. This material consisted of PBMCs, mostly from graft donor cells, taken 360 days after TCRalphabeta/CD19-depleted stem cell transplant. These receptor sequences come from a boy younger than two who had a stem cell transplant for Wiskott-Aldrich syndrome, so the T cells may come from the graft donor.

There are a few counts of this clonotype. The CDR3 DNA is TGTGCCATCAGTGAGAGAGGCGGGCCTAATCAGCCCCAGCATTTT. It yields the protein CAISERGGPNQPQHF. This chain connects TRBV10-3 to TRBJ1-5; D gene uncertain. The germline CDR1 and CDR2 sequences are ENHRY and SYGVKD. V was pared by 2 bases and J by 4 bases, with 12 bases between. This CDR3 is built from 15 residues.

About this clonotype: A junction end diverges from the germline sequence, so it may reflect a read error. The chain uses TRBV12-3 or TRBV12-4 and TRBJ2-4; 10 bases are a match to TRBD1. CDR3 length equals 18 residues. The DNA of the CDR3 is TGTGCCATCAGTCCCCGGACAGGGGGGACTATTGGGAAAAACATTCAGTACTTC. It is translated as CAISPRTGGTIGKNIQYF.

This clonotype has just a few counts. This rearrangement joins TRBV5-1 to TRBJ2-3; D may be TRBD2 (6 bases). The ends were cut back, 0 bases at V and 0 bases at J, with 8 bases in the middle. The CDR3 covers 15 residues. The V gene's germline CDR1 is SGHRS and CDR2 YFSETQ. CDR3 in DNA: TGCGCCAGCAGCTTGGCTGGACTAAGCACAGATACGCAGTATTTT. Its protein is CASSLAGLSTDTQYF.

This clonotype was seen only a few times. The chain carries TRBV24-1 and TRBJ2-1, with TRBD2 matching 11 bases. CDR1 KGHDR and CDR2 SFDVKD come from the germline V gene. V gave up 7 bases and J gave up 6 bases; unmatched junction bases: 7. The CDR3 extends over 15 amino acids. CDR3 sequence: CATSIAGGQINEQFF. CDR3 DNA: TGTGCCACCAGCATAGCGGGAGGGCAGATCAATGAGCAGTTCTTC.

As for this clonotype: The junction and the germline gene differ at one end; a read error may be behind it. The genes are TRBV19 and TRBJ2-7, with a weak D call TRBD1 (7 bases). The CDR3 extends over 14 amino acids. Germline values: CDR1 LNHDA, CDR2 SQIVND (reference sequence). The DNA of the CDR3 is TGTGCCAGTAGCCCAGGGGGGAACTACTACAAGCAGTACTTC. Translated: CASSPGGNYYKQYF.

The chain couples TRBV29-1 to TRBJ2-5; 13 bases line up with TRBD2. Germline trimming cut 3 bases from V and 3 bases from J; bases unmatched to any gene: 13. Germline V CDR1 and CDR2: SQVTM, ANQGSEA. The CDR3 extends over 18 amino acids. The CDR3 DNA sequence: TGCAGCGTTGAGTGGAGACTAGCGGGGGGAGCTAAGGAAGAGACCCAGTACTTC. The encoded protein is CSVEWRLAGGAKEETQYF.

The chain couples TRBV29-1 to TRBJ1-2, with D possibly TRBD1 on 6 matching bases. The CDR3 is 14 amino acids. V lost 4 bases to trimming and J lost 4 bases, with 16 bases between them. CDR1 and CDR2 (germline): SQVTM, ANQGSEA. CDR3 nucleotide sequence: TGCAGCGTTGTTCCGCGGGACAATGGCTATGGCTACACCTTC. This translates into CSVVPRDNGYGYTF.

This clonotype was picked up many times. The chain uses TRBV3-1 and TRBJ2-6, with D tentatively TRBD1 (6 bases). V lost 0 bases to trimming and J lost 0 bases, with 9 bases between them. The CDR3 loop spans 17 amino acids. Germline V gene data show CDR1 as LGHDT and CDR2 as YNNKEL (reference sequence). The CDR3 region is CASSQDRGLSGANVLTF. The DNA for the CDR3 is TGTGCCAGCAGCCAAGACAGGGGCCTCTCTGGGGCCAACGTCCTGACTTTC.

This clonotype was seen repeatedly, ten times or more. The chain joins TRBV6-2 or TRBV6-3 to TRBJ2-1, with TRBD2 matching 8 bases. The CDR3 has 15 amino acids. The germline V gene encodes CDR1 MNHEY and CDR2 SVGEGT. J was trimmed by 8 bases and V by 7 bases; bases with no gene match: 13. The DNA for the CDR3 is TGTGCCAGCACTCCAGCGGGAGCGGGGTGGGATGAGCAGTTCTTC. It translates to CASTPAGAGWDEQFF.

This clonotype was counted a single time. This chain joins TRBV7-7 and TRBJ2-1; D is undetermined. The length of the CDR3 is 13 residues. V was trimmed by 2 bases and J by 8 bases, leaving 10 bases between them. From germline, CDR1 is SSHAT and CDR2 FNYEAQ (reference sequence). Here the CDR3 DNA reads TGTGCCAGCAGCTTATCCGAGGTGGATGAGCAGTTCTTC. This gives the protein CASSLSEVDEQFF.

The gene calls are TRBV29-1 and TRBJ2-1; no reliable D call. Germline V lookup: CDR1 SQVTM, CDR2 ANQGSEA. CDR3 length equals 13 residues. V was shortened by 4 bases and J by 4 bases, with 11 bases between the two germline ends. CDR3 loop: CSVAGQLYNEQFF. The CDR3 DNA is TGCAGCGTTGCGGGCCAATTGTACAATGAGCAGTTCTTC.

Only a few counts were recorded for this clonotype. The chain has TRBV5-1 and TRBJ2-4, with 13 nucleotides matching TRBD2. This CDR3 has 15 residues. The V segment lost 4 bases and the J segment 3 bases; nucleotides outside the gene matches: 1. The germline CDR1 and CDR2 sequences are SGHRS and YFSETQ. This CDR3 reads CASSGTSGDKNIQYF. DNA of the CDR3: TGCGCCAGCAGCGGGACTAGCGGGGACAAAAACATTCAGTACTTC.

This clonotype showed up just a few times. This chain connects TRBV6-1 to TRBJ2-3; 8 positions match TRBD2. The germline gives CDR1 MNHNS, CDR2 SASEGT. The CDR3 is 14 amino acids. The trim removed 8 bases at V and 3 bases at J, leaving 7 bases unmatched. CDR3 in DNA: TGTGCCAGCGCGCGGGGGGCCGGGACAGATACGCAGTATTTT. This translates into CASARGAGTDTQYF.

This clonotype was seen a few times. The chain has TRBV12-3 or TRBV12-4 and TRBJ2-1, with D tentatively TRBD1 (5 bases). The CDR3 loop spans 16 amino acids. Trimming took off 3 bases at V and 4 bases at J, with 16 bases between the two ends. CDR3 in DNA: TGTGCCAGCAGTTTTCCCCAACAGGCCTTTTACAATGAGCAGTTCTTC. This sequence encodes CASSFPQQAFYNEQFF.

About this clonotype itself: This could be a read error, since a much larger clone is one nucleotide away. As the CDR3 is not closed by the conserved phenylalanine or tryptophan, this likely results from a read error. V gene TRBV12-3 or TRBV12-4 combines with J gene TRBJ2-7; D assignment may be TRBD1 or TRBD2 (5 bases each). The V and J ends lost 6 bases and 2 bases respectively, with 11 bases between them. The CDR3 contains 13 residues. The DNA of the CDR3 is TGTGCCAGCAGCCGGGACCTAGCCTACGAGCAGTACATC. This codes for CASSRDLAYEQYI.

This clonotype has only a few counts. This chain links TRBV12-3 or TRBV12-4 with TRBJ2-1; 11 nucleotides align to TRBD2. This CDR3 is built from 15 residues. The trim removed 6 bases at V and 6 bases at J, leaving 7 bases unmatched. The CDR3 region has the DNA TGTGCCAGCAGCACAACTAGCGGGAGTCGCAATGAGCAGTTCTTC. Amino acids: CASSTTSGSRNEQFF.

V gene TRBV30 combines with J gene TRBJ2-3; D not resolved. From germline, CDR1 is GTSNPN and CDR2 SVGIG (reference sequence). V lost 3 bases, J lost 1 base, and 5 bases lay in between. The CDR3 extends over 12 amino acids. The CDR3 coding sequence is TGTGCCTGGAGCCCGGGCACAGATACGCAGTATTTT. Its translation: CAWSPGTDTQYF.

This clonotype was seen ten or more times. This chain connects TRBV12-3 or TRBV12-4 to TRBJ1-1; 9 nucleotides agree with TRBD1. After removal of 6 bases from V and 5 bases from J, the junction contained 1 base not matched to a gene. The CDR3 sequence is 12 residues long. The DNA for the CDR3 is TGTGCCAGCAGGACAGGGGGGACTGAAGCTTTCTTT. This encodes CASRTGGTEAFF.

This chain links TRBV29-1 with TRBJ1-1; unclear D gene. The CDR3 totals 12 residues. Germline V CDR1 and CDR2: SQVTM, ANQGSEA. The V end was cut by 6 bases, the J end by 3 bases, with 11 bases between. The CDR3 coding sequence is TGCAGCGTCTCAAGCCGATACACTGAAGCTTTCTTT. It translates to CSVSSRYTEAFF.

The rearrangement joins TRBV24-1 to TRBJ1-1; the D gene is possibly TRBD1 (6 bases). The germline V gene encodes CDR1 KGHDR and CDR2 SFDVKD. CDR3 length: 12 residues. Trimming shortened V by 1 base and J by 8 bases, and 7 bases separated the two germline ends. The chain's CDR3 is CATSDLDREAFF. The CDR3 DNA is TGTGCCACCAGTGATTTAGACAGGGAAGCTTTCTTT.